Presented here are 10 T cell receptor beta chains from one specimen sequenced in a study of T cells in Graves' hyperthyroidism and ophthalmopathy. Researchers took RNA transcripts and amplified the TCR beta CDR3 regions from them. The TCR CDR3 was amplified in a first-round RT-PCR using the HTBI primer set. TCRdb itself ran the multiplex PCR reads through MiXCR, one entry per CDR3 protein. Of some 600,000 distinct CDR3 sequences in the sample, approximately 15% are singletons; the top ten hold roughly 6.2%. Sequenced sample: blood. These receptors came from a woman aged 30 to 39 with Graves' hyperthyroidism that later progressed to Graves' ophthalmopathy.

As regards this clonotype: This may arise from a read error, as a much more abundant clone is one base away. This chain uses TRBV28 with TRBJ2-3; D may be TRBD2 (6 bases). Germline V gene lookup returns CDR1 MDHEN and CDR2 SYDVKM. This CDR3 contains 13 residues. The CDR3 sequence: CARSLEGPDTQYF. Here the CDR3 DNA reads TGTGCCAGGAGTTTGGAGGGTCCAGATACGCAGTATTTT.

As DNA, the CDR3 is TGTGCCACCAGTGATTTAGCGGGACCCTACAATGAGCAGTTCTTC. Amino acid sequence: CATSDLAGPYNEQFF. The rearrangement links TRBV24-1 to TRBJ2-1; TRBD2 matches at 7 bases. CDR3 length: 15 residues. CDR1 is KGHDR and CDR2 is SFDVKD in the germline V gene. The trim removed 1 base at V and 2 bases at J, leaving 1 base unmatched.

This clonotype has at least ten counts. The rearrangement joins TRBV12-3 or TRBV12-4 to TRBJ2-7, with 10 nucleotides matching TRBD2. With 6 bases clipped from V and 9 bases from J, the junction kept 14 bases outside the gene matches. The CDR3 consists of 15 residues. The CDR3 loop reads CASSPISLAGVRQYF. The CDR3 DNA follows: TGTGCCAGCAGCCCGATTTCCCTAGCGGGAGTTCGGCAGTACTTC.

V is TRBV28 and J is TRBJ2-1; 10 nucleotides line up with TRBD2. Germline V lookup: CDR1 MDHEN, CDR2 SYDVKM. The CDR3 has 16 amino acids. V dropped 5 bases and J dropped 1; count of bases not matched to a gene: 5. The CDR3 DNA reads TGTGCCAGCAGTCCGGGGACTAGCGCGTCCTACAATGAGCAGTTCTTC. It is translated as CASSPGTSASYNEQFF.

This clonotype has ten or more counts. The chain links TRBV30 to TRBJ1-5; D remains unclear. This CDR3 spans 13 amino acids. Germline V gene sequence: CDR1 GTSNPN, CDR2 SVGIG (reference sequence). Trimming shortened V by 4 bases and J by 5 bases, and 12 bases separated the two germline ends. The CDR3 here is CAWNVRPYQPQHF. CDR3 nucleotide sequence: TGTGCCTGGAATGTAAGGCCGTATCAGCCCCAGCATTTT.

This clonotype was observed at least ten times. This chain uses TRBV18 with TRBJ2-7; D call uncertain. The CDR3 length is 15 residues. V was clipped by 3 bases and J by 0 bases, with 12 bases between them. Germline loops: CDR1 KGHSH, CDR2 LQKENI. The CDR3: CASSPNGQASYEQYF. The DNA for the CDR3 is TGTGCCAGCTCACCGAACGGGCAGGCCTCCTACGAGCAGTACTTC.

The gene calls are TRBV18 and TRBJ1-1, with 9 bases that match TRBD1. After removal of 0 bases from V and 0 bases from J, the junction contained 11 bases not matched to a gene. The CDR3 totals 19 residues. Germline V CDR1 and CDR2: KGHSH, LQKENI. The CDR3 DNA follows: TGTGCCAGCTCACCACCGAGAGGACAGGGGACCTGGATGAACACTGAAGCTTTCTTT. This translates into CASSPPRGQGTWMNTEAFF. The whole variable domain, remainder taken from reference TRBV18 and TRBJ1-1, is NAGVMQNPRHLVRRRGQEARLRCSPMKGHSHVYWYRQLPEEGLKFMVYLQKENIIDESGMPKERFSAEFPKEGPSILRIQQVVRGDSAAYFCASSPPRGQGTWMNTEAFFGQGTRLTVV.

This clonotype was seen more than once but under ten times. The CDR3 here is CASSSSAGQGPYNEQFF. The CDR3 region has the DNA TGTGCCAGCAGCTCCTCCGCTGGACAGGGACCCTACAATGAGCAGTTCTTC. This chain joins TRBV11-3 and TRBJ2-1, with 8 bases matching TRBD1. This CDR3 is 17 amino acids long. V was pared by 4 bases and J by 2 bases, with 10 bases of the junction left unmatched. Germline V gene sequence: CDR1 SGHNT, CDR2 YENEEA.

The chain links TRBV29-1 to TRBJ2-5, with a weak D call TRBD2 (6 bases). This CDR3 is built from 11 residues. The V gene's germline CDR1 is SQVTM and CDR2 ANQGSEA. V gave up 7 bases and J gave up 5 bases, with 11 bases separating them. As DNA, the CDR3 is TGCAGCGCTCGGGGACTGGAGACCCAGTACTTC. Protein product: CSARGLETQYF.

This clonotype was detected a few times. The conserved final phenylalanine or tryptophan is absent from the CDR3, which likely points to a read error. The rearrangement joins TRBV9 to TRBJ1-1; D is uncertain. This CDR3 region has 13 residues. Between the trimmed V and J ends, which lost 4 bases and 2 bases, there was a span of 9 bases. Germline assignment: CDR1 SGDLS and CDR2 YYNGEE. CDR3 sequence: CASSSDGNTEAFL. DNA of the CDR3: TGTGCCAGCAGCTCAGACGGTAACACTGAAGCTTTCCTT.